This T cell receptor (beta chain) came from a study of neurological immune-mediated disorders. Study at large: Multiple sclerosis patients numbered roughly 35, with approximately 31 relapsing-remitting and 3 secondary progressive.

The time point: longitudinal time-point 3. The cDNA was produced through 5'RACE with 10-nucleotide random UMIs. TCRdb reprocessed the 5' RACE reads via MiXCR and lists one record per CDR3 protein. The table has 84,000 or so distinct CDR3 sequences, around 4.5% seen once. This clonotype showed up many times. The V gene's germline CDR1 is MNHEY and CDR2 SMNVEV (reference sequence). CDR3 length equals 18 residues. Trimming stripped 2 bases from V and 0 bases from J, with 17 bases between. Specimen: PBMCs. This receptor was identified in a woman aged 60-70 years with multiple sclerosis. This chain connects TRBV27 to TRBJ1-5; D is ambiguous. The CDR3: CASSLEGGRGFSNQPQHF. CDR3 DNA: TGTGCCAGCAGTTTAGAAGGTGGGAGAGGGTTTAGCAATCAGCCCCAGCATTTT.